This is a list of T cell receptor beta chains from one sample in a study of shared clonotypes between healthy human individuals. TCRdb's copy holds only in-frame clones and misses some; the assay was immunoSEQ multiplex PCR. The sample yields around 700,000 clones, about two thirds seen once. The sequenced sample consisted of memory CD4+ T cells sorted from blood. The source is a woman aged 25 to 39 in good health. The CDR3 runs from the conserved cysteine through the conserved F or W. A D gene is named only where the DNA matches it firmly. Size is omitted from some rows. Given values are once, few, many or a class for expanded clones.

j_call: TRBJ2-2; clone_size: NA; d_call: NA; v_call: TRBV6-1; cdr3_nt: TGTGCCAGCTGGAGGACACTGAACACCGGGGAGCTGTTTTTT; cdr3_aa: CASWRTLNTGELFF
j_call: TRBJ2-7; clone_size: NA; d_call: TRBD1; v_call: TRBV29-1; cdr3_nt: TGCAGCGTTCGATCCTCCCGGGACAGCCGCGAGCAGTACTTC; cdr3_aa: CSVRSSRDSREQYF
j_call: TRBJ1-2; clone_size: NA; d_call: NA; v_call: TRBV7-9; cdr3_nt: TGTGCCAGCAGTCTATCGTCTGGGGCAGGACCGGTGGGTGGCTACACCTTC; cdr3_aa: CASSLSSGAGPVGGYTF
j_call: TRBJ2-2; clone_size: NA; d_call: TRBD2; v_call: TRBV27; cdr3_nt: TGTGCCAGCAGTTTAACCCCCGGACTAGCGGGATACACCGGGGAGCTGTTTTTT; cdr3_aa: CASSLTPGLAGYTGELFF
j_call: TRBJ1-2; clone_size: NA; d_call: NA; v_call: TRBV7-9; cdr3_nt: TGTGCCAGCAGCTATACGGGCAGGGGCGTCCCTAACTATGGCTACACCTTC; cdr3_aa: CASSYTGRGVPNYGYTF
j_call: TRBJ2-3; clone_size: NA; d_call: NA; v_call: TRBV6-5; cdr3_nt: TGTGCCAGCAGTGGCCCGCTAGAGGGCACAGATACGCAGTATTTT; cdr3_aa: CASSGPLEGTDTQYF
j_call: TRBJ2-2; clone_size: NA; d_call: NA; v_call: TRBV5-4; cdr3_nt: TGTGCCAGCAGCCCCCCCAAGGGGAGAAACACCGGGGAGCTGTTTTTT; cdr3_aa: CASSPPKGRNTGELFF
j_call: TRBJ2-5; clone_size: NA; d_call: NA; v_call: TRBV5-6; cdr3_nt: TGTGCCAGCAGCTTCGGGCCTAAAGAGACCCAGTACTTC; cdr3_aa: CASSFGPKETQYF
j_call: TRBJ2-1; clone_size: NA; d_call: NA; v_call: TRBV28; cdr3_nt: TGTGCCAGCGGGACCCTGCCATACAATGAGCAGTTCTTC; cdr3_aa: CASGTLPYNEQFF
j_call: TRBJ1-3; clone_size: many; d_call: NA; v_call: TRBV19; cdr3_nt: TGTGCCAGTACCACATGGGCGTCTGGAAACACCATATATTTT; cdr3_aa: CASTTWASGNTIYF
j_call: TRBJ1-2; clone_size: NA; d_call: NA; v_call: TRBV6-1; cdr3_nt: TGTGCCAGCAGTTGGACGGTTTATGGCTACACCTTC; cdr3_aa: CASSWTVYGYTF
j_call: TRBJ2-7; clone_size: NA; d_call: TRBD1; v_call: TRBV27; cdr3_nt: TGTGCCAGCAGTTTATGGGACAGGGGGGACGAGTACTTC; cdr3_aa: CASSLWDRGDEYF
j_call: TRBJ2-2; clone_size: NA; d_call: NA; v_call: TRBV5-1; cdr3_nt: TGCGCCAGCAGCTTCCAGGCTGCCGGGGAGCTGTTTTTT; cdr3_aa: CASSFQAAGELFF
j_call: TRBJ2-4; clone_size: NA; d_call: NA; v_call: TRBV21-1; cdr3_nt: TGTGCCAATAAAGACAGGGATCCGTCCAAAAACATTCAGTACTTC; cdr3_aa: CANKDRDPSKNIQYF
j_call: TRBJ1-3; clone_size: NA; d_call: TRBD1; v_call: TRBV2; cdr3_nt: TGTGCCAGCAGGCAGGGGGCTGGAAACACCATATATTTT; cdr3_aa: CASRQGAGNTIYF
j_call: TRBJ1-5; clone_size: NA; d_call: TRBD1; v_call: TRBV5-6; cdr3_nt: TGTGCCAGCAGCCCGACAGGGCGGAGGCCCGATCAGCCCCAGCATTTT; cdr3_aa: CASSPTGRRPDQPQHF
j_call: TRBJ2-2; clone_size: NA; d_call: TRBD2; v_call: TRBV5-1; cdr3_nt: TGCGCCAGCAGCTTGGCCCTAGCGGACTACACCGGGGAGCTGTTTTTT; cdr3_aa: CASSLALADYTGELFF
j_call: TRBJ2-2; clone_size: NA; d_call: NA; v_call: TRBV10-3; cdr3_nt: TGTGCCATCAGTGATCAGGCAGCCAGGGTCGCGGTCGGGGAGCTGTTTTTT; cdr3_aa: CAISDQAARVAVGELFF
j_call: TRBJ1-1; clone_size: NA; d_call: NA; v_call: TRBV6-5; cdr3_nt: TGTGCCAGCAGTTCCCGAGAGTCACCGGGTGGAGCTTTCTTT; cdr3_aa: CASSSRESPGGAFF
j_call: TRBJ2-7; clone_size: NA; d_call: NA; v_call: TRBV7-9; cdr3_nt: TGTGCCAGCAGCTCCAGCGATGCGTTGGACGAGCAGTACTTC; cdr3_aa: CASSSSDALDEQYF
j_call: TRBJ2-7; clone_size: NA; d_call: NA; v_call: TRBV28; cdr3_nt: TGTGCCAGCAGTTCCCCCCCGGGCGGGTCCTACGAGCAGTACTTC; cdr3_aa: CASSSPPGGSYEQYF
j_call: TRBJ2-4; clone_size: NA; d_call: NA; v_call: TRBV4-2; cdr3_nt: TGTGCCAGCAGCCAAGACACATTGAAAAACATTCAGTACTTC; cdr3_aa: CASSQDTLKNIQYF
j_call: TRBJ1-3; clone_size: NA; d_call: NA; v_call: TRBV6-1; cdr3_nt: TGTGCCAGCAGGGTGTCGGGAAACACCATATATTTT; cdr3_aa: CASRVSGNTIYF
j_call: TRBJ1-1; clone_size: NA; d_call: NA; v_call: TRBV11-2; cdr3_nt: TGTGCCAGCAGCTTAGGGATCTACACTGAAGCTTTCTTT; cdr3_aa: CASSLGIYTEAFF
j_call: TRBJ2-7; clone_size: NA; d_call: NA; v_call: TRBV5-1; cdr3_nt: TGCGCCAGCAGCTTGGGACTAAGCTCCTACGAGCAGTACTTC; cdr3_aa: CASSLGLSSYEQYF
j_call: TRBJ2-4; clone_size: NA; d_call: TRBD1; v_call: TRBV28; cdr3_nt: TGTGCCAGCAGTTCGGGACAGGGTAGATACATTCAGTACTTC; cdr3_aa: CASSSGQGRYIQYF
j_call: TRBJ1-2; clone_size: NA; d_call: TRBD1; v_call: TRBV5-6; cdr3_nt: TGTGCCAGCACCCTAACAGGGGGTGGCTACACCTTC; cdr3_aa: CASTLTGGGYTF
j_call: TRBJ2-5; clone_size: few; d_call: NA; v_call: TRBV20-1; cdr3_nt: TGCAGTGCTGTAGGGGAGACCCAGTACTTC; cdr3_aa: CSAVGETQYF
j_call: TRBJ2-7; clone_size: few; d_call: NA; v_call: TRBV5-1; cdr3_nt: TGCGCCAGCAGCTTGCGGCTATCATCGAAATACGAGCAGTACTTC; cdr3_aa: CASSLRLSSKYEQYF